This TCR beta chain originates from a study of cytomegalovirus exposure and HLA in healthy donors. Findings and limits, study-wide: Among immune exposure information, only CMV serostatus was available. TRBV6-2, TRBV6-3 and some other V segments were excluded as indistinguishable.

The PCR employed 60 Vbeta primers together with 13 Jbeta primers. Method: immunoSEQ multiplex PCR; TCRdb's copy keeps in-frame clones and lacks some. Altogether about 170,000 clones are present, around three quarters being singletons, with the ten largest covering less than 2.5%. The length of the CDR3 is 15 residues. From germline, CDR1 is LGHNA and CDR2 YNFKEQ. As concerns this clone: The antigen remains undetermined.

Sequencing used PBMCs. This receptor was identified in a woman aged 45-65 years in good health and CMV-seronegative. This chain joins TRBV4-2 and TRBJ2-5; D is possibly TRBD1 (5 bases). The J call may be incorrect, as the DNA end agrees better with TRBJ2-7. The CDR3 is CASSQGTLPSYEQYF. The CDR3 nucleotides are TGTGCCAGCAGCCAAGGGACACTCCCATCCTACGAGCAGTACTTC.